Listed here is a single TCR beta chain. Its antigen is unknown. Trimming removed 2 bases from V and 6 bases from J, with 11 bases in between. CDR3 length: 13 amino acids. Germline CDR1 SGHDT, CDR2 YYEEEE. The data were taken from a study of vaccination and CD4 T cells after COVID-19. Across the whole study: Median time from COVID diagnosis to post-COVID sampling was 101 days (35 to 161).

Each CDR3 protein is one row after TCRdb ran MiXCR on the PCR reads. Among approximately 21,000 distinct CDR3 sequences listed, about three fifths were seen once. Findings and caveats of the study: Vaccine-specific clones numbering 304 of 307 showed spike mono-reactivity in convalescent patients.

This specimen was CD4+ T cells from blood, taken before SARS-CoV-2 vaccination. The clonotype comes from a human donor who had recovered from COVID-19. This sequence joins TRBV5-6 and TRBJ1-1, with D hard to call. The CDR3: CASSFEDTPEAFF. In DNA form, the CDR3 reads TGTGCCAGCAGCTTCGAAGACACTCCTGAAGCTTTCTTT.